This TCR beta chain was recorded in a study of OX40 agonist ivuxolimab in advanced cancers. Study summary: Dose-escalation cases comprised hepatocellular carcinoma, melanoma, renal cell or head and neck cancer. Participants averaged approximately 65 years of age (range 23 to 79) and were less than 85% male. Around 40% of patients had received prior checkpoint inhibitor therapy. Study-wide results and limits: Low normalized T-cell clonal expansion was also seen in some nonresponders.

Regarding this clone: The target antigen is unknown.

CDR1 SGHDT and CDR2 YYEEEE come from the germline V gene. The CDR3 runs 15 residues. V was trimmed by 0 bases and J by 3 bases, leaving 10 bases between them. Generated by immunoSEQ multiplex PCR, the TCRdb table keeps only in-frame clones and is missing some. Of roughly 64,000 clones in the sample, roughly 87% were seen once. This TCR was recovered from an adult with an advanced solid tumor such as melanoma, head and neck, liver or kidney cancer. Sequencing used CD4+ or CD8+ T cells sorted from blood, obtained in a trial of the OX40 agonist ivuxolimab. The genes are TRBV5-6 and TRBJ2-1; possible D gene TRBD2, 5 bases. CDR3 DNA sequence: TGTGCCAGCAGCTTGGAGGTGAGGGACTACAATGAGCAGTTCTTC. It specifies CASSLEVRDYNEQFF.